The 8 T cell receptor beta chains listed next were all sequenced from one sample in a study of shared clonotypes between healthy human individuals. Method: immunoSEQ multiplex PCR; TCRdb's copy keeps in-frame clones and lacks some. The sample carries 2 million to 3 million clones, 90% to 95% recorded once. The sample consisted of naive CD4+ T cells from PBMCs. Indicated subset: CD45RA+ positively selected. The receptors stem from a young man in good health. Some clones in this sample may be carry-over from other donors' samples.

The gene calls are TRBV19 and TRBJ2-1; 16 bases match TRBD2. V lost 5 bases, J lost 1 base, and 8 bases stayed unmatched. This CDR3 has 19 residues. From germline, CDR1 is LNHDA and CDR2 SQIVND (reference sequence). CDR3 DNA sequence: TGTGCCAGTAGTTGGGGACTAGCGGGAGGGCCGCGTTCCTACAATGAGCAGTTCTTC. Amino acids: CASSWGLAGGPRSYNEQFF. The entire variable domain, with the rest obtained from reference TRBV19 and TRBJ2-1, is as follows: DGGITQSPKYLFRKEGQNVTLSCEQNLNHDAMYWYRQDPGQGLRLIYYSQIVNDFQKGDIAEGYSVSREKKESFPLTVTSAQKNPTAFYLCASSWGLAGGPRSYNEQFFGPGTRLTVL.

This chain joins TRBV5-1 and TRBJ1-2; possibly TRBD1 for D (5 bases). Trimming removed 6 bases at V and 2 bases at J, with 14 bases between. The CDR3 loop spans 14 amino acids. Germline assignment: CDR1 SGHRS and CDR2 YFSETQ. CDR3 sequence (DNA): TGCGCCAGCACCCCGGGACTGGACAACTATGGCTACACCTTC. It is translated as CASTPGLDNYGYTF.

This chain connects TRBV6-1 to TRBJ2-2; D uncertain. The V gene's germline CDR1 is MNHNS and CDR2 SASEGT. V was pared by 11 bases and J by 7 bases, with 11 bases between. This CDR3 is 11 amino acids long. CDR3 protein: CAGVRGGELFF. The CDR3 region has the DNA TGTGCCGGAGTAAGAGGCGGGGAGCTGTTTTTT.

This chain links TRBV7-3 with TRBJ2-3, with TRBD2 matching 11 bases. The V and J ends lost 5 bases and 4 bases, in that order; junction bases with no gene match: 5. The germline V gene has CDR1 SGHTA and CDR2 FQGTGA. The CDR3 spans 15 residues. The CDR3 nucleotides read TGTGCCAGCAGCGTACTAGCGGGAGTTGCAGATACGCAGTATTTT. It encodes CASSVLAGVADTQYF.

The chain uses TRBV7-3 and TRBJ2-7; 7 bases fit TRBD1. V was pared by 3 bases and J by 6 bases, with 8 bases of the junction left unmatched. CDR3 length equals 14 residues. Germline lookup yields CDR1 SGHTA and CDR2 FQGTGA. The CDR3 nucleotides are TGTGCCAGCAGCTTGATAGGGGGCGATGGCGAGCAGTACTTC. This gives the protein CASSLIGGDGEQYF. Based on the CDR3 plus reference TRBV7-3 and TRBJ2-7, the full variable domain is GAGVSQTPSNKVTEKGKYVELRCDPISGHTALYWYRQSLGQGPEFLIYFQGTGAADDSGLPNDRFFAVRPEGSVSTLKIQRTERGDSAVYLCASSLIGGDGEQYFGPGTRLTVT.

The rearrangement links TRBV2 to TRBJ1-5, with D unclear. This CDR3 spans 13 amino acids. V lost 7 bases and J 3 bases, leaving 10 bases between the germline ends. The germline V gene encodes CDR1 SNHLY and CDR2 FYNNEI. For the CDR3, the DNA is TGTGCCAGCACGTTTAGGACCAATCAGCCCCAGCATTTT. Protein sequence: CASTFRTNQPQHF.

V gene TRBV14 combines with J gene TRBJ2-1; 9 positions match TRBD2. CDR3 length: 20 amino acids. Unmatched junction bases numbered 20, after V lost 4 bases and J lost 4 bases. CDR1 and CDR2 (germline): SGHDN, FVKESK. CDR3 nucleotides: TGTGCCAGCAGCCCGAATAAATGGGCGGGAGGGCCAGGGGTGTACAATGAGCAGTTCTTC. Protein: CASSPNKWAGGPGVYNEQFF.

Points on this clone: The identical CDR3 is also encoded by other nucleotide sequences in the sample. The chain carries TRBV29-1 and TRBJ2-2; no clear D. V shed 1 base and J shed 5 bases, with 5 bases lying between them. Germline V CDR1 and CDR2: SQVTM, ANQGSEA. CDR3 length: 12 residues. The CDR3: CSVEVNTGELFF. CDR3 sequence (DNA): TGCAGCGTTGAAGTGAATACCGGGGAGCTGTTTTTT.